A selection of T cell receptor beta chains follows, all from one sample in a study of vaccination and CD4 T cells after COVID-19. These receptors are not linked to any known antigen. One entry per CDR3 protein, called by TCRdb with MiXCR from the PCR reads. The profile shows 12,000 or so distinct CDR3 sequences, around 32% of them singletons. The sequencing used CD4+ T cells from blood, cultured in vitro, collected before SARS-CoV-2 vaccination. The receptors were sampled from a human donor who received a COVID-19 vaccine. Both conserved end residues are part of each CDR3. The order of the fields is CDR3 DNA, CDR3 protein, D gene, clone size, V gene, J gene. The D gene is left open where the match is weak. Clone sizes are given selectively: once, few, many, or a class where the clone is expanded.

DNA: TGTGCCATCAGTGAGTCACGAGGGAACGGCTACACCTTC
CDR3: CAISESRGNGYTF
D: .
size: .
V: TRBV10-3
J: TRBJ1-2

DNA: TGCAGCGATAGGACAGGGGTGAACTATGGCTACACCTTC
CDR3: CSDRTGVNYGYTF
D: TRBD1
size: once
V: TRBV29-1
J: TRBJ1-2

DNA: TGTGCCAGCAGCCGGACAGCTAATAAGGTCGATACGCAGTATTTT
CDR3: CASSRTANKVDTQYF
D: .
size: .
V: TRBV5-6
J: TRBJ2-3

DNA: TGTGCCTCTTCACGGGGACAGGGGGCTGGCAATCAGCCCCAGCATTTT
CDR3: CASSRGQGAGNQPQHF
D: TRBD1
size: few
V: TRBV10-3
J: TRBJ1-5

DNA: TGTGCCAGCAGCGCCGGGACAGACAACTACGAGCAGTACTTC
CDR3: CASSAGTDNYEQYF
D: TRBD1
size: .
V: TRBV7-9
J: TRBJ2-7

DNA: TGTGCCAGCAGTTTGGGGACGGGGAGCACAGATACGCAGTATTTT
CDR3: CASSLGTGSTDTQYF
D: .
size: few
V: TRBV6-5
J: TRBJ2-3

DNA: TGTGCCAGCAGTCTTGGACAGGGGGCGACTGAAGCTTTCTTT
CDR3: CASSLGQGATEAFF
D: TRBD1
size: .
V: TRBV7-8
J: TRBJ1-1

DNA: TGTGCCTGGAGTGTACCTGGGAGATCGGAAAAACTGTTTTTT
CDR3: CAWSVPGRSEKLFF
D: .
size: once
V: TRBV30
J: TRBJ1-4

DNA: TGTGCCAGCAGCTTTGGGGGGCGCGGTTATACTGAAGCTTTCTTT
CDR3: CASSFGGRGYTEAFF
D: .
size: .
V: TRBV11-3
J: TRBJ1-1

DNA: TGCGCCAGCAGCTTGGAGTCGGGAGACAATGAGCAGTTCTTC
CDR3: CASSLESGDNEQFF
D: .
size: .
V: TRBV5-1
J: TRBJ2-1

DNA: TGTGCCAGCAGCTTAGAGTCCTTTAACTATGGCTACACCTTC
CDR3: CASSLESFNYGYTF
D: .
size: .
V: TRBV7-2
J: TRBJ1-2

DNA: TGTGCCTGGAGATACCCATCCCCCGAAGCTTTCTTT
CDR3: CAWRYPSPEAFF
D: .
size: .
V: TRBV30
J: TRBJ1-1

DNA: TGTGCCAGCAGCTTATTGGACAGGGCGAACACTGAAGCTTTCTTT
CDR3: CASSLLDRANTEAFF
D: TRBD1
size: .
V: TRBV13
J: TRBJ1-1

DNA: TGCACCAGCAGCCACCACAGCCCCGCTAGCGGGGGGGCCGGTACAGATACGCAGTATTTT
CDR3: CTSSHHSPASGGAGTDTQYF
D: .
size: .
V: TRBV1
J: TRBJ2-3

DNA: TGCAGTGCTAGTACGGCAGGTCACGGCTACACCTTC
CDR3: CSASTAGHGYTF
D: .
size: medium-sized
V: TRBV20-1
J: TRBJ1-2

DNA: TGTGCCAGCAGTTTACAGGGGACTGAAGGAGAGACCCAGTACTTC
CDR3: CASSLQGTEGETQYF
D: .
size: few
V: TRBV2
J: TRBJ2-5